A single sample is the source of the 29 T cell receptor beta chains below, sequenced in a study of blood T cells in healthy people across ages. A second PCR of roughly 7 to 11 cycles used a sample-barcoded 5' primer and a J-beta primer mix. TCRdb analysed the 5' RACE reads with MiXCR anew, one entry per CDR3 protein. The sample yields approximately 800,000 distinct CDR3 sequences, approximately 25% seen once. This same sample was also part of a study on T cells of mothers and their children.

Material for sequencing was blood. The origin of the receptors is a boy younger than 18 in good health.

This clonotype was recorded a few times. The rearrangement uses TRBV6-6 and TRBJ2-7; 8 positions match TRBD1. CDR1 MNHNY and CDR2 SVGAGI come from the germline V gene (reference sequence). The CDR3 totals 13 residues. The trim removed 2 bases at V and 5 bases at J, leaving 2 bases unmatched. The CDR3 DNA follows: TGTGCCAGCAGTTACGACAGGGGTAACGAGCAGTACTTC. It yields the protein CASSYDRGNEQYF.

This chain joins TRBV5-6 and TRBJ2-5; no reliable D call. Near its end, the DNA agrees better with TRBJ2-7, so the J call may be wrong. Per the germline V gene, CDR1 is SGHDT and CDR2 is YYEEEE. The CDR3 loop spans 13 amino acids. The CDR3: CASTLSGRYEQYF. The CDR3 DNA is TGTGCCAGCACCCTAAGTGGGCGTTACGAGCAGTACTTC.

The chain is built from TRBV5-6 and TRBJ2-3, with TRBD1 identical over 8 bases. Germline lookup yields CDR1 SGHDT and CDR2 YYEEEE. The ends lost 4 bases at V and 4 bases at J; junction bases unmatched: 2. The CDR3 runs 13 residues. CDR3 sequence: CASSADRADTQYF. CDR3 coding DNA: TGTGCCAGCAGCGCGGACAGGGCAGATACGCAGTATTTT.

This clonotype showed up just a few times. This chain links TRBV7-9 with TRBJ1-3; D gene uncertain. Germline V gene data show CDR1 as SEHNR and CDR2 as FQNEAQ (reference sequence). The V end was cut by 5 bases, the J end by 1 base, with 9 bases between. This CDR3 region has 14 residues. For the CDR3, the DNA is TGTGCCAGCAGCCCCGCGGGGTCTGGAAACACCATATATTTT. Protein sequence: CASSPAGSGNTIYF.

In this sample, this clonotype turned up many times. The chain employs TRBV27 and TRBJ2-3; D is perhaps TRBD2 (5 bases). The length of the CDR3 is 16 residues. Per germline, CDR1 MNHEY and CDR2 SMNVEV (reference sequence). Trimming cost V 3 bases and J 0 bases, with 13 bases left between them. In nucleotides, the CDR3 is TGTGCCAGCAGTTTGCAGGACGGGGTGAGCACAGATACGCAGTATTTT. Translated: CASSLQDGVSTDTQYF.

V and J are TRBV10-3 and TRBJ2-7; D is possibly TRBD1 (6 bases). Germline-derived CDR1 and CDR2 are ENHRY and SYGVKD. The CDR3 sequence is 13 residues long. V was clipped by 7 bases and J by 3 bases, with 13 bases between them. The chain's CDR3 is CAIINPDSYEQYF. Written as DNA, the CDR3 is TGTGCCATCATCAACCCGGACAGCTACGAGCAGTACTTC.

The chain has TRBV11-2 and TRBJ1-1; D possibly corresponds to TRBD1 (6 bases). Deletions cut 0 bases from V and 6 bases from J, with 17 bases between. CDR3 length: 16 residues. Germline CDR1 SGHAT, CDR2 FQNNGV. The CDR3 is CASSLDVPGGASEAFF. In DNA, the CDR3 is TGTGCCAGCAGCTTAGATGTGCCGGGGGGCGCCTCTGAAGCTTTCTTT.

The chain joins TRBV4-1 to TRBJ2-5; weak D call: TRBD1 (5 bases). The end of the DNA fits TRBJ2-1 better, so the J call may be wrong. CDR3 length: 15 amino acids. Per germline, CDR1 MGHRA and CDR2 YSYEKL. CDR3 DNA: TGCGCCAGCAGCCCCGACAGAGAAGACTACAATGAGCAGTTCTTC. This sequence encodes CASSPDREDYNEQFF.

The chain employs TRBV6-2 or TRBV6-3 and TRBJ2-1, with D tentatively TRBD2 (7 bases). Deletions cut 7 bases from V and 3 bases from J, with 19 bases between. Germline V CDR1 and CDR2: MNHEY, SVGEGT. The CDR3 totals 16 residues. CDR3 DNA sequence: TGTGCCAGCACCCTCTGGGAGGGGGTGGGCTACAATGAGCAGTTCTTC. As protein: CASTLWEGVGYNEQFF.

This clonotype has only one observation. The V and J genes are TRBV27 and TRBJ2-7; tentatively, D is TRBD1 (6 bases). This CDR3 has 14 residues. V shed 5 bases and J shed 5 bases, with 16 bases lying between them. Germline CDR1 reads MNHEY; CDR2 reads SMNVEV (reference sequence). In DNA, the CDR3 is TGTGCCAGCAGTCCACGGCGGGCAGGGGACGAGCAGTACTTC. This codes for CASSPRRAGDEQYF.

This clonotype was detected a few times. The CDR3: CATSRDRLAGGETQYF. CDR3 nucleotides: TGTGCCACCAGCAGAGATCGACTAGCGGGAGGGGAGACCCAGTACTTC. V and J are TRBV15 and TRBJ2-5, with TRBD2 matching over 14 bases. The CDR3 has 16 amino acids. CDR1 is LNHNV, CDR2 YYDKDF, per germline (reference sequence). V was pared by 0 bases and J by 5 bases, with 2 bases of the junction left unmatched. Full variable domain (rest looked up from reference TRBV15 and TRBJ2-5): DAMVIQNPRYQVTQFGKPVTLSCSQTLNHNVMYWYQQKSSQAPKLLFHYYDKDFNNEADTPDNFQSRRPNTSFCFLDIRSPGLGDTAMYLCATSRDRLAGGETQYFGPGTRLLVL.

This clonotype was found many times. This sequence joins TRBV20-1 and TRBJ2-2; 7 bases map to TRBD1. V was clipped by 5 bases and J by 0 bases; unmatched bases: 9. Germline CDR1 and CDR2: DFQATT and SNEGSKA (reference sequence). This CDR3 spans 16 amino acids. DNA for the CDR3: TGCAGTGCTGGCCCCAGACAGGGACCGAACACCGGGGAGCTGTTTTTT. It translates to CSAGPRQGPNTGELFF.

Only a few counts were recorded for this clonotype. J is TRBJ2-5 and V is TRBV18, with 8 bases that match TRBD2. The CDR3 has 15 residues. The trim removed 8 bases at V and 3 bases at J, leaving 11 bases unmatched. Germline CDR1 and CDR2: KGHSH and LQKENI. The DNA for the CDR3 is TGTGCCAGCACGACAATAGCGGGATCCAAAGAGACCCAGTACTTC. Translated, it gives CASTTIAGSKETQYF.

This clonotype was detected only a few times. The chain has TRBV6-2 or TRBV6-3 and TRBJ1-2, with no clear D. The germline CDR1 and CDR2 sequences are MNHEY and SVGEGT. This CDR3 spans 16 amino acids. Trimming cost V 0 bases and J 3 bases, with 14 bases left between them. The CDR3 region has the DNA TGTGCCAGCAGTTACTCGCTGAACATCAACGACTATGGCTACACCTTC. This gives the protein CASSYSLNINDYGYTF.

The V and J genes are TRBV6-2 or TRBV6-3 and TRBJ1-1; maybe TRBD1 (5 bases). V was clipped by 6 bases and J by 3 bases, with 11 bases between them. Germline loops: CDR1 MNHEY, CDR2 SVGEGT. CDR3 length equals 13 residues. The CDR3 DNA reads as TGTGCCAGCAGGGCCGACAGCTACACTGAAGCTTTCTTT. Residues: CASRADSYTEAFF.

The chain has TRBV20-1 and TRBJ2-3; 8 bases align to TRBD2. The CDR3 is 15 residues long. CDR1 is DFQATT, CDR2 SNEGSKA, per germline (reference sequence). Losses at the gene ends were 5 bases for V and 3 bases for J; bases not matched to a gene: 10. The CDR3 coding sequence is TGCAGTGCTGCCAGCTCTAGCGGGCCTACAGATACGCAGTATTTT. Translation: CSAASSSGPTDTQYF.

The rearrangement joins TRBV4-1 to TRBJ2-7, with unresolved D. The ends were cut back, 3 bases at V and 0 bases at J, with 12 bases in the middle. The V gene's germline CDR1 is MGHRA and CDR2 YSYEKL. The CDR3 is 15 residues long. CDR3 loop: CASSQTIISSYEQYF. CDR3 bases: TGCGCCAGCAGCCAGACGATCATTAGCTCCTACGAGCAGTACTTC.

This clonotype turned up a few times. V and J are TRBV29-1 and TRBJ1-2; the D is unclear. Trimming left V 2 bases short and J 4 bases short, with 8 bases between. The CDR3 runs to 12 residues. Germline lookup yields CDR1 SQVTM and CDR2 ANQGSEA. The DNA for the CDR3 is TGCAGCGTTGAACCAGCAGGCTATGGCTACACCTTC. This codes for CSVEPAGYGYTF.

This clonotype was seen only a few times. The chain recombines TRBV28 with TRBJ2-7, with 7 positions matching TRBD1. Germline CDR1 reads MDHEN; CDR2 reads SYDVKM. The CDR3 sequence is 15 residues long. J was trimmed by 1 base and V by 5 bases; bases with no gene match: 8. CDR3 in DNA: TGTGCCAGCAGTGCCCGGGACAGATTATCCTACGAGCAGTACTTC. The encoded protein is CASSARDRLSYEQYF.

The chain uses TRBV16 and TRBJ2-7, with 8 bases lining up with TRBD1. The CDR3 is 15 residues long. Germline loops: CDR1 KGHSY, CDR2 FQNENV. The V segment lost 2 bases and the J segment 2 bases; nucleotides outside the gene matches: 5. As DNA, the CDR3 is TGTGCCAGCAGCCAAGGGACAGGAGAAACCTACGAGCAGTACTTC. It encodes CASSQGTGETYEQYF.

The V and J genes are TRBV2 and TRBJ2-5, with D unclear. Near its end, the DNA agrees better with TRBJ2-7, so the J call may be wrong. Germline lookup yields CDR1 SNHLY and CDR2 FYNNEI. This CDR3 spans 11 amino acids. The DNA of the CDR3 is TGTGCCAGCAGGGTGACCTACGAGCAGTACTTC. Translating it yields CASRVTYEQYF.

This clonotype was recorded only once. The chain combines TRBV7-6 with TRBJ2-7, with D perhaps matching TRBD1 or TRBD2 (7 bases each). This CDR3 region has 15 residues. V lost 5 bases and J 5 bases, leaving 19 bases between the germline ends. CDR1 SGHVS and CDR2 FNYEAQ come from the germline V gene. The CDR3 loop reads CASSHAGEGAHEQYF. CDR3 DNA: TGTGCCAGCAGCCACGCGGGGGAGGGGGCCCACGAGCAGTACTTC.

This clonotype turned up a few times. The CDR3 is CASSQEASGRFYEQYF. The CDR3, as DNA: TGCGCCAGCAGCCAAGAAGCTAGCGGAAGATTCTACGAGCAGTACTTC. The rearrangement links TRBV4-1 to TRBJ2-7, with 7 bases matching TRBD2. The germline CDR1 and CDR2 sequences are MGHRA and YSYEKL. The V and J ends lost 0 bases and 3 bases, in that order; junction bases with no gene match: 8. The CDR3 spans 16 residues.

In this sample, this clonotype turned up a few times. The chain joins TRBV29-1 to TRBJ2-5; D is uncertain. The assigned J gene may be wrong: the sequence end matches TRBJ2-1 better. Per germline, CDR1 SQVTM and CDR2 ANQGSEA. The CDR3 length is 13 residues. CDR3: CSVAPRAMNEQFF. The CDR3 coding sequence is TGCAGCGTTGCCCCTCGGGCAATGAATGAGCAGTTCTTC.

The CDR3, as DNA: TGTGCCAGCAGCGTAGGGCTAGCGGGAGGCGAGCAGTACTTC. Its translation is CASSVGLAGGEQYF. The chain recombines TRBV9 with TRBJ2-7; TRBD2 aligns across 11 bases. The CDR3 sequence is 14 residues long. Germline V CDR1 and CDR2: SGDLS, YYNGEE. V was pared by 0 bases and J by 6 bases, with 2 bases of the junction left unmatched.

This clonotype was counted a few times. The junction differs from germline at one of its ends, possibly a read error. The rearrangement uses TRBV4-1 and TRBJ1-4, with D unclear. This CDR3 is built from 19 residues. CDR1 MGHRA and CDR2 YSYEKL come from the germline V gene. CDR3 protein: CASSQDRPEITATNEKLFF. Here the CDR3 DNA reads TGCGCCAGCAGCCAAGATCGCCCCGAGATAACAGCAACCAATGAAAAACTGTTTTTT.

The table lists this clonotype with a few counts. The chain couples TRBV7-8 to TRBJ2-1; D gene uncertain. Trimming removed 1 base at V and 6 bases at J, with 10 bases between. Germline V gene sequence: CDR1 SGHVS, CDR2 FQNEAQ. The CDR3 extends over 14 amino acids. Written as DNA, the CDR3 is TGTGCCAGCAGCTTAGACGGCGGCTTCAATGAGCAGTTCTTC. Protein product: CASSLDGGFNEQFF.

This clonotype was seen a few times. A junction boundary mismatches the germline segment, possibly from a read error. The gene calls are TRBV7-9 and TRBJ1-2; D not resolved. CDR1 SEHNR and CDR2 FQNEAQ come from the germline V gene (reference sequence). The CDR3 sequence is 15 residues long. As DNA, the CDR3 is TGTGCCAGCAGCTACACGCCAACCGTTAACTATGGCCACACCTTC. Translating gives CASSYTPTVNYGHTF.

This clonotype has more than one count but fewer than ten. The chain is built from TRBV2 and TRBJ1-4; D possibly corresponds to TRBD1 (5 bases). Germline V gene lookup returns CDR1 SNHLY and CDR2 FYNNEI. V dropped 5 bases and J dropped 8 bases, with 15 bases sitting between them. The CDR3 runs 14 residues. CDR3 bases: TGTGCCAGCAGTTTAGACGGGACTTACGAAAAACTGTTTTTT. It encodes CASSLDGTYEKLFF.